Listed below are T cell receptor beta chains from one sample, sequenced in a study of T cell responses to AZD1222 COVID-19 vaccine. Clones were sequenced by immunoSEQ multiplex PCR, and TCRdb holds only the in-frame ones, with some missing. This sample yields under 150,000 clones, of which more than 85% are seen a single time; 3.1% belongs to the top ten. Source: peripheral blood, taken on day 0 of AZD1222 vaccination. Every receptor here comes from an adult in good health. The CDR3 runs from the conserved cysteine through the conserved F or W. The D gene is left open where the match is weak. A clone size is listed for some rows: how often the clone was seen (once, few, many), or a class if it is expanded.

>TRBV19|TRBJ1-4|NA|NA
TGTGCCAGTAACTCAGGGACTAATGAAAAACTGTTTTTT
CASNSGTNEKLFF
>TRBV11-2|TRBJ2-1|TRBD1|NA
TGTGCCAGCAGCTCGCTAGGGACAGGGGGTTATAATGAGCAGTTCTTC
CASSSLGTGGYNEQFF
>TRBV29-1|TRBJ2-3|TRBD2|NA
TGCAGCGTTTACGGGGGGATCGGGACTAGCGGGAGTACAGATACGCAGTATTTT
CSVYGGIGTSGSTDTQYF
>TRBV4-3|TRBJ1-1|NA|NA
TGCGCCAGCAGCCAAGAGGGGGTCACTGAAGCTTTCTTT
CASSQEGVTEAFF
>TRBV12-3/TRBV12-4|TRBJ2-3|NA|NA
TGTGCCAGCAGTTACAACAGGGCTACGCAGTATTTT
CASSYNRATQYF
>TRBV6-5|TRBJ1-1|NA|NA
TGTGCCAGCGGGTTTTGGAACACTGAAGCTTTCTTT
CASGFWNTEAFF
>TRBV7-6|TRBJ1-6|NA|NA
TGTGCCAGCAGCCCAACCCTCGATTCACCCCTCCACTTT
CASSPTLDSPLHF
>TRBV23-1|TRBJ2-7|NA|once
TGCGCCAGCAGTCAAGACGAGCAGTACTTC
CASSQDEQYF
>TRBV6-5|TRBJ1-5|TRBD1|few
TGTGCCAGCAGTCCACAGGGGGCACGGCCCCAGCATTTT
CASSPQGARPQHF
>TRBV19|TRBJ1-6|NA|NA
TGTGCCAGTAGTATCGGTGCCTTTGATAATTCACCCCTCCACTTT
CASSIGAFDNSPLHF
>TRBV9|TRBJ1-6|TRBD1|NA
TGTGCCAGCAGCGACGGACAGGGGGTGAGGCCTAATTCACCCCTCCACTTT
CASSDGQGVRPNSPLHF
>TRBV29-1|TRBJ1-2|TRBD1|NA
TGCAGCGTTCAGGACAGGGGGCCCTATGGCTACACCTTC
CSVQDRGPYGYTF
>TRBV3-1/TRBV3-2|TRBJ1-1|NA|NA
TGTGCCAGCAGCCATACGGGGTTCATGAACACTGAAGCTTTCTTT
CASSHTGFMNTEAFF
>TRBV2|TRBJ1-5|TRBD1|NA
TGTGCCAGCAGTCTTTTGGGACAGGGGAATCAGCCCCAGCATTTT
CASSLLGQGNQPQHF
>TRBV29-1|TRBJ1-1|NA|NA
TGCAGCGTTGCAGTCGACCTTTGGGGTACTGAAGCTTTCTTT
CSVAVDLWGTEAFF
>TRBV9|TRBJ1-4|NA|NA
TGTGCCAGCAGCGTCGGAGCAACTAATGAAAAACTGTTTTTT
CASSVGATNEKLFF
>TRBV11-3|TRBJ1-3|NA|NA
TGTGCCAGCAGCTTAACTTCTTACTCTGGAAACACCATATATTTT
CASSLTSYSGNTIYF
>TRBV19|TRBJ2-7|TRBD2|NA
TGTGCCAGTAGTATCTCAGCGGGAGGCGGATACGAGCAGTACTTC
CASSISAGGGYEQYF
>TRBV18|TRBJ2-7|TRBD2|NA
TGTGCCAGCTCACCCGGACTAGGTCCCTACGAGCAGTACTTC
CASSPGLGPYEQYF
>TRBV5-5|TRBJ2-2|NA|NA
TGTGCCAGCGATATGTTAAACACCGGGGAGCTGTTTTTT
CASDMLNTGELFF
>TRBV21-1|TRBJ1-5|NA|NA
TGTGCCAGCAGCCCGACAGGGAATCAGCCCCAGCATTTT
CASSPTGNQPQHF
>TRBV13|TRBJ2-7|NA|NA
TGTGCCAGCAGCTTAGGCCCAGGGGCCGGCGAGCAGTACTTC
CASSLGPGAGEQYF
>TRBV30|TRBJ1-6|NA|NA
TGTGCCTGGAGCCCGGGTGGGAATTCACCCCTCCACTTT
CAWSPGGNSPLHF
>TRBV19|TRBJ1-2|NA|NA
TGTGCCAGTAGTATCTCGGGGGACTATGGCTACACCTTC
CASSISGDYGYTF
>TRBV4-2|TRBJ2-2|NA|few
TGTGCCAGCAGCCAAGAGGTGGTAGGGAGTTCCGTGGGGGAGCTGTTTTTT
CASSQEVVGSSVGELFF
>TRBV28|TRBJ2-7|TRBD2|NA
TGTGCCAGCAGTTTATTTCCTAGCGGGGCCTACGAGCAGTACTTC
CASSLFPSGAYEQYF
>TRBV7-9|TRBJ1-5|TRBD1|NA
TGTGCCAGCAGCTTAGGTCAGGGGGTCAATCAGCCCCAGCATTTT
CASSLGQGVNQPQHF
>TRBV11-2|TRBJ1-2|TRBD1|NA
TGTGCCAGCGCAGGGGGTCGGGGCTACACCTTC
CASAGGRGYTF
>TRBV7-9|TRBJ1-6|NA|NA
TGTGCCAGCAGCTTAGCCCCACCTGATTCACCCCTCCACTTT
CASSLAPPDSPLHF
>TRBV2|TRBJ1-2|TRBD1|NA
TGTGCCAGCAGTCCTGGGACAGGGGTTGGCTACACCTTC
CASSPGTGVGYTF
>TRBV5-1|TRBJ1-1|NA|NA
TGCGCCAGCAGCCCGCGGCAGACGAACACTGAAGCTTTCTTT
CASSPRQTNTEAFF
>TRBV5-1|TRBJ2-7|NA|NA
TGCGCCAGCCGGGGGGCAGGGGGCCGCCACGAGCAGTACTTC
CASRGAGGRHEQYF
>TRBV4-1|TRBJ2-7|TRBD1|NA
TGCGCCAGCAGCCGGCTAGGACAGGGTAGACACGAGCAGTACTTC
CASSRLGQGRHEQYF
>TRBV7-2|TRBJ1-6|NA|NA
TGTGCCAGCAGCTTAGATCCTTCCTATAATTCACCCCTCCACTTT
CASSLDPSYNSPLHF
>TRBV10-3|TRBJ2-1|NA|NA
TGTGCCATCAGACCGACCGCGGGAGGGACAGGAAATGAGCAGTTCTTC
CAIRPTAGGTGNEQFF
>TRBV14|TRBJ1-2|NA|NA
TGTGCCAGCAGCCAAGTAAGAGGGTTGGCGAGCGGCTACACCTTC
CASSQVRGLASGYTF
>TRBV27|TRBJ1-1|NA|NA
TGTGCCAGCAGCCGAACCGGGATAGCTGAAGCTTTCTTT
CASSRTGIAEAFF
>TRBV7-8|TRBJ1-3|NA|NA
TGTGCCAGCACCTTAACGAACTCCGGGTCTGGAAACACCATATATTTT
CASTLTNSGSGNTIYF
>TRBV5-8|TRBJ2-3|NA|NA
TGTGCCAGCAGCTTGGTAGGTTCCGCAAGACCTAGCACAGATACGCAGTATTTT
CASSLVGSARPSTDTQYF
>TRBV10-3|TRBJ2-1|TRBD2|NA
TGTGCCATCACACTAGCGGGAACCAATGAGCAGTTCTTC
CAITLAGTNEQFF
>TRBV4-3|TRBJ2-2|TRBD2|NA
TGCGCCAGCAGCCAAGATCGACTAGCGGGAGGGGACACCGGGGAGCTGTTTTTT
CASSQDRLAGGDTGELFF
>TRBV3-1/TRBV3-2|TRBJ1-3|NA|NA
TGTGCCAGCAGCCTCCTTAGCAATCTACGCTCTGGAAACACCATATATTTT
CASSLLSNLRSGNTIYF
>TRBV5-1|TRBJ1-3|NA|NA
TGCGCCAGCAGCTTGGCAGGGATCTTGAGAGGAAACACCATATATTTT
CASSLAGILRGNTIYF
>TRBV28|TRBJ2-3|TRBD1|NA
TGTGCCAGCGCCGGGACAGGGTACACAGATACGCAGTATTTT
CASAGTGYTDTQYF
>TRBV11-2|TRBJ1-5|TRBD1|few
TGTGCCAGCAGCTTAGGGGGACAGGGGAAGGTTCCCCAGCATTTT
CASSLGGQGKVPQHF
>TRBV7-3|TRBJ2-2|NA|NA
TGTGCCAGCAGCTTAATGGCGGGACCTTCCACCGGGGAGCTGTTTTTT
CASSLMAGPSTGELFF
>TRBV5-8|TRBJ1-3|NA|NA
TGTGCCAGCAGCTTGATTGGGCGGATACAAGTCTCTGGAAACACCATATATTTT
CASSLIGRIQVSGNTIYF
>TRBV5-5|TRBJ1-3|TRBD1|NA
TGTGCCAGCAGCTTTTCTTCGGGACAGGGTTTCGGACAGGGAAACACCATATATTTT
CASSFSSGQGFGQGNTIYF